A selection of T cell receptor beta chains follows, all from one sample in a study of Ad26.COV2.S vaccination and SARS-CoV-2 variants. The protocol was immunoSEQ multiplex PCR, while the TCRdb copy is restricted to in-frame clones and leaves out a portion. The sample lists about 350,000 clones, approximately 90% occurring once. The specimen comprised peripheral blood, sampled in a trial of Ad26.COV2.S vaccine versus placebo. The receptors were sampled from a person aged 18 to 65 who received the Ad26.COV2.S COVID-19 vaccine or a placebo. CDR3s include the opening cysteine and the closing phenylalanine or tryptophan. The order of the fields is clone size, V gene, J gene, CDR3 length, D gene, CDR3 DNA, CDR3 protein. D genes are given only for firm matches. Clone sizes are given selectively: once, few, many, or a class where the clone is expanded.

.	TRBV10-3	TRBJ1-6	16	.	TGTGCCATCAGTGAGTCGAGCTGGGTGACAGGTTCACCCCTCCACTTT	CAISESSWVTGSPLHF
once	TRBV27	TRBJ1-5	13	TRBD1	TGTGCCAGCAGTTACGACAGGGTTCAGCCCCAGCATTTT	CASSYDRVQPQHF
.	TRBV28	TRBJ1-2	13	.	TGTGCCAGCATTTCGGCATCTAACTATGGCTACACCTTC	CASISASNYGYTF
.	TRBV19	TRBJ1-1	15	TRBD1	TGTGCCAGTAGACCGGGACAGGGGAGAAGTACTGAAGCTTTCTTT	CASRPGQGRSTEAFF
once	TRBV2	TRBJ2-2	14	.	TGTGCCAGCAGTGGACAACCCACCACCGGGGAGCTGTTTTTT	CASSGQPTTGELFF
.	TRBV5-1	TRBJ1-2	16	TRBD1	TGCGCCAGCAGCTTGAGCTCGGGACAGCGGCCGGGGGGCTACACCTTC	CASSLSSGQRPGGYTF
.	TRBV9	TRBJ2-2	14	TRBD2	TGTGCCAGCAGCGTAGCGGGAGGGCCCGGGGAGCTGTTTTTT	CASSVAGGPGELFF
once	TRBV10-1	TRBJ2-1	16	TRBD2	TGCGCCAGCAGTGAGGGGGACTATAGCTCCTACAATGAGCAGTTCTTC	CASSEGDYSSYNEQFF
.	TRBV12-3/TRBV12-4	TRBJ1-1	13	TRBD1	TGTGCCAGCAGAGATACAGGGGCAACTGAAGCTTTCTTT	CASRDTGATEAFF
.	TRBV7-9	TRBJ1-1	14	.	TGTGCCAGCAGCTTAGCAGGGGGGAACACTGAAGCTTTCTTT	CASSLAGGNTEAFF
.	TRBV3-1/TRBV3-2	TRBJ2-3	15	.	TGTGCCAGCAGCTTAAGACTGGGGAGCACAGATACGCAGTATTTT	CASSLRLGSTDTQYF
.	TRBV18	TRBJ2-1	14	.	TGTGCCAGCTCACAATTACAGGGCGACAATGAGCAGTTCTTC	CASSQLQGDNEQFF
.	TRBV7-3	TRBJ1-5	15	.	TGTGCCAGCAGCTTCAAGTTTGGATGCAATCAGCCCCAGCATTTT	CASSFKFGCNQPQHF
.	TRBV6-5	TRBJ2-2	14	.	TGTGCCAGCAGTTACAGAGCGAACACCGGGGAGCTGTTTTTT	CASSYRANTGELFF
.	TRBV7-8	TRBJ1-1	14	.	TGTGCCAGCAGCTTAACTATCATGAACACTGAAGCTTTCTTT	CASSLTIMNTEAFF
.	TRBV5-1	TRBJ2-1	15	.	TGCGCCAGCAGCTTCGGGACGGACGGATACAATGAGCAGTTCTTC	CASSFGTDGYNEQFF
once	TRBV6-6	TRBJ1-5	13	.	TGTGCCAGCAACATCGGGGACAATCAGCCCCAGCATTTT	CASNIGDNQPQHF
.	TRBV5-1	TRBJ2-1	15	.	TGCGCCAGCAGCTTGGCCGGGGGACCTATCAATGAGCAGTTCTTC	CASSLAGGPINEQFF
.	TRBV14	TRBJ2-3	15	TRBD2	TGTGCCAGCAGCCAAGGACGGGGGGGCATGTATACGCAGTATTTT	CASSQGRGGMYTQYF
.	TRBV5-4	TRBJ2-5	14	.	TGTGCCAGCAGCTTGGGGTGGGCCAGGGAGACCCAGTACTTC	CASSLGWARETQYF
.	TRBV29-1	TRBJ2-1	15	.	TGCAGCGTAGGCGCTGGCTGGAGCTCCTACAATGAGCAGTTCTTC	CSVGAGWSSYNEQFF
.	TRBV19	TRBJ2-7	14	TRBD2	TGTGCCAGTAGTAATAGCGGGAATACCTACGAGCAGTACTTC	CASSNSGNTYEQYF
once	TRBV5-1	TRBJ2-1	13	.	TGCGCCAGCAGCTTAACGGGTCACAATGAGCAGTTCTTC	CASSLTGHNEQFF
.	TRBV6-2/TRBV6-3	TRBJ1-1	11	.	TGTGCCAGCAGTTTTTATGCTGAAGCTTTCTTT	CASSFYAEAFF
.	TRBV29-1	TRBJ2-2	13	.	TGCAGCACTTATTACAGGGTTTCCGGGGAGCTGTTTTTT	CSTYYRVSGELFF
.	TRBV19	TRBJ1-1	16	TRBD1	TGTGCCAGTAGTTATACCCGGTGGGACAGGAACACTGAAGCTTTCTTT	CASSYTRWDRNTEAFF
.	TRBV15	TRBJ2-7	16	TRBD2	TGTGCCACCAGCAGAGCACGGACTAGCGGGACGTACGAGCAGTACTTC	CATSRARTSGTYEQYF
.	TRBV3-1/TRBV3-2	TRBJ1-5	13	.	TGTGCCAGCAGCCAAGTCTCTGGGGCGCCCCAGCATTTT	CASSQVSGAPQHF
.	TRBV30	TRBJ2-5	15	TRBD1	TGTGCCTGGAGTCCCCGGACAGGGCGGGGAGAGACCCAGTACTTC	CAWSPRTGRGETQYF
.	TRBV18	TRBJ1-3	14	.	TGTGCCAGCTCACCAACAGGGTATGGAAACACCATATATTTT	CASSPTGYGNTIYF
once	TRBV2	TRBJ2-3	15	.	TGTGCCAGCAGTGATGGGTTGATGAGCACAGATACGCAGTATTTT	CASSDGLMSTDTQYF
.	TRBV6-2/TRBV6-3	TRBJ1-2	14	.	TGTGCCAGCAGTCGCCGGACATCTAACTATGGCTACACCTTC	CASSRRTSNYGYTF
once	TRBV5-1	TRBJ2-7	16	TRBD1	TGCGCCAGCAGCTTGGGCCCGACAGGGAACTCCTACGAGCAGTACTTC	CASSLGPTGNSYEQYF
.	TRBV5-5	TRBJ1-5	17	.	TGTGCCAGCAGCGAAAACCGGGACGGTAGTCTTTATCAGCCCCAGCATTTT	CASSENRDGSLYQPQHF
.	TRBV4-1	TRBJ2-3	16	.	TGCGCCAGCAGCCAAGAGATGAGGCAGGGGACAGATACGCAGTATTTT	CASSQEMRQGTDTQYF
.	TRBV19	TRBJ2-2	15	.	TGTGCCAGTAGTGTGAATATCAGGGTTGCCGGGGAGCTGTTTTTT	CASSVNIRVAGELFF
.	TRBV7-9	TRBJ1-2	15	.	TGTGCCAGCAGCTTAGGCCAGGGGACCGACTATGGCTACACCTTC	CASSLGQGTDYGYTF
.	TRBV9	TRBJ2-1	15	TRBD2	TGTGCCAGCAGCTTCACTAGCGGGAGTTACAATGAGCAGTTCTTC	CASSFTSGSYNEQFF
.	TRBV10-3	TRBJ2-7	17	TRBD2	TGTGCCATCAGTAACACCGGGACTACCTATACCTCCTACGAGCAGTACTTC	CAISNTGTTYTSYEQYF
.	TRBV5-6	TRBJ1-2	11	.	TGTGCCAGCAGCTTGGGCCGGAGCTACACCTTC	CASSLGRSYTF
.	TRBV5-6	TRBJ1-6	15	TRBD1	TGTGCCAGCAGCGTGGGACAGGGCGGGAATTCACCCCTCCACTTT	CASSVGQGGNSPLHF
.	TRBV11-3	TRBJ2-6	15	.	TGTGCCAGCAGCCTCGGAGGCTCTGGGGCCAACGTCCTGACTTTC	CASSLGGSGANVLTF
.	TRBV6-2/TRBV6-3	TRBJ2-5	15	.	TGTGCCAGCAGTTACGTCGGCAGCCTCGGGGAGACCCAGTACTTC	CASSYVGSLGETQYF
.	TRBV5-6	TRBJ2-6	18	.	TGTGCCAGCAGCTTTTCGGTCGGCTGGCCCTCTGGGGCCAACGTCCTGACTTTC	CASSFSVGWPSGANVLTF
.	TRBV6-1	TRBJ1-1	14	.	TGTGCCAGCAGTGAGGGGGGCTTGAACACTGAAGCTTTCTTT	CASSEGGLNTEAFF
.	TRBV4-3	TRBJ1-4	14	TRBD1	TGCGCCAGCAGCCAGGACAGGGGGAACGAAAAACTGTTTTTT	CASSQDRGNEKLFF
.	TRBV18	TRBJ2-7	16	TRBD2	TGTGCCAGCTCACCCCCGGGACTAGCGGGAGGGTTCGAGCAGTACTTC	CASSPPGLAGGFEQYF
.	TRBV2	TRBJ2-2	16	.	TGTGCCAGCAGGGATTTCCTAGCGACTTACACCGGGGAGCTGTTTTTT	CASRDFLATYTGELFF
.	TRBV18	TRBJ2-2	16	.	TGTGCCAGCTCACCACGCGGGACGGGAAACACCGGGGAGCTGTTTTTT	CASSPRGTGNTGELFF
.	TRBV27	TRBJ2-7	14	TRBD2	TGTGCCAGCAGTTCACTAGCGGGGATGTACGAGCAGTACTTC	CASSSLAGMYEQYF
.	TRBV29-1	TRBJ2-1	16	TRBD2	TGCAGCGTTGTTGGACTAGCGGGGAGCTCCTACAATGAGCAGTTCTTC	CSVVGLAGSSYNEQFF
.	TRBV28	TRBJ1-2	14	TRBD1	TGTGCCAGCAGTCCAGGGGGCGTGAACTATGGCTACACCTTC	CASSPGGVNYGYTF
.	TRBV5-5	TRBJ1-2	14	TRBD1	TGTGCCAGCAGCCGTGGGACAGGGGGCTATGGCTACACCTTC	CASSRGTGGYGYTF
many	TRBV3-1/TRBV3-2	TRBJ2-7	13	.	TGTGCCAGCAGCTGGGGCTCAGCCTACGAGCAGTACTTC	CASSWGSAYEQYF
.	TRBV13	TRBJ1-1	14	TRBD1	TGTGCCAGCACTTGGACAGGGCGGAACACTGAAGCTTTCTTT	CASTWTGRNTEAFF
.	TRBV7-2	TRBJ1-2	12	.	TGTGCCAGCAGCTTCCCCGCCAAGGCCCCCACCTTC	CASSFPAKAPTF
.	TRBV7-2	TRBJ1-1	13	.	TGTGCCAGCAGCTCAGGGGTGAACACTGAAGCTTTCTTT	CASSSGVNTEAFF
.	TRBV28	TRBJ2-6	18	TRBD1	TGTGCCAGCAGTTTACTGCGACAGGGACCCTCTGGGGCCAACGTCCTGACTTTC	CASSLLRQGPSGANVLTF
.	TRBV5-4	TRBJ2-7	15	.	TGTGCCAGCAGCTTGGCCGGGGGAGTAAGAAACGAGCAGTACTTC	CASSLAGGVRNEQYF